The 18 T cell receptor beta chains presented below share a single source sample, sequenced in a study of cytomegalovirus exposure and HLA in healthy donors. Produced via immunoSEQ multiplex PCR; TCRdb's table is partial and in-frame only. The sample has about 130,000 clones, roughly 95% seen once. Sequencing used PBMCs. The receptors here all came from a man aged 18 to 29 in good health and CMV-seronegative.

This chain connects TRBV19 to TRBJ2-1; 11 bases match TRBD2. The V gene's germline CDR1 is LNHDA and CDR2 SQIVND (reference sequence). The length of the CDR3 is 15 residues. V shed 6 bases, J shed 4 bases, and the junction held 5 bases outside the gene matches. The CDR3 region has the DNA TGTGCCAGTAGCCTCGGGACTAGCGGTTACAATGAGCAGTTCTTC. Its translation: CASSLGTSGYNEQFF.

The V gene is TRBV6-1, the J gene TRBJ2-1; 10 bases align to TRBD2. Trimming took 1 base from V and 5 from J; bases not matched to a gene: 2. The CDR3 is 15 amino acids. Germline CDR1 MNHNS, CDR2 SASEGT. Written as DNA, the CDR3 is TGTGCCAGCAGTGAAGGGACTAGCGGCCACAATGAGCAGTTCTTC. Translated: CASSEGTSGHNEQFF.

This chain connects TRBV5-4 to TRBJ2-7; 13 nucleotides agree with TRBD2. There are 16 residues in the CDR3. The germline gives CDR1 SGHNT, CDR2 YYREEE (reference sequence). Trimming removed 2 bases from V and 5 bases from J; junction bases left unmatched: 7. The CDR3 loop reads CASSFARLAGGNEQYF. The CDR3 nucleotides are TGTGCCAGCAGCTTCGCTAGACTAGCGGGAGGAAACGAGCAGTACTTC.

The chain employs TRBV7-2 and TRBJ2-7; maybe TRBD1 (5 bases). The CDR3 covers 15 residues. CDR1 and CDR2 from the germline V gene are SGHTA and FQGNSA. Trimming removed 5 bases from V and 0 bases from J, with 14 bases in between. Written as DNA, the CDR3 is TGTGCCAGCAGCACTAAGGGGTCACCCTCCTACGAGCAGTACTTC. It encodes CASSTKGSPSYEQYF.

This chain joins TRBV4-1 and TRBJ2-2; D remains ambiguous. This CDR3 spans 14 amino acids. Between the trimmed V and J ends, which lost 4 bases and 0 bases, there was a span of 6 bases. CDR1 MGHRA and CDR2 YSYEKL come from the germline V gene. The CDR3 DNA reads TGCGCCAGCAGCCTAGTCGCGAACACCGGGGAGCTGTTTTTT. It specifies CASSLVANTGELFF.

The chain carries TRBV4-3 and TRBJ1-5; D is unclear. CDR3 length: 16 residues. Per the germline V gene, CDR1 is LGHNA and CDR2 is YSLEER. Trimming removed 1 base from V and 4 bases from J, with 14 bases in between. The CDR3 bases are TGCGCCAGCAGCCAAGCCCCATTACCGGGGAATCAGCCCCAGCATTTT. Encoded protein: CASSQAPLPGNQPQHF.

The V call is TRBV6-5, the J call TRBJ2-3, with D tentatively TRBD1 (6 bases). Looked up from germline, CDR1 is MNHEY and CDR2 is SVGAGI. V lost 8 bases, J lost 3 bases, and 12 bases lay in between. The CDR3 runs 13 residues. This chain's CDR3 is CASGGQSTDTQYF. DNA of the CDR3: TGTGCCAGCGGAGGACAGAGTACAGATACGCAGTATTTT.

The chain couples TRBV6-5 to TRBJ2-5; TRBD1 matches at 7 bases. This CDR3 is built from 14 residues. Trimming cost V 2 bases and J 5 bases; bases outside gene matches: 5. In germline, CDR1 is MNHEY, CDR2 SVGAGI. For the CDR3, the DNA is TGTGCCAGCAGTTACCCTGGACAGGAGGAGACCCAGTACTTC. Translating it yields CASSYPGQEETQYF.

The J gene is TRBJ2-6, the V gene TRBV9, with D unclear. Trimming pared 0 bases from V and 0 bases from J, leaving 16 bases between. The V gene's germline CDR1 is SGDLS and CDR2 YYNGEE. This CDR3 spans 19 amino acids. The CDR3 nucleotides are TGTGCCAGCAGCGTAGCGACGGAGCAATTACGCTCTGGGGCCAACGTCCTGACTTTC. Protein product: CASSVATEQLRSGANVLTF.

A single count supports this clone. The chain couples TRBV5-8 to TRBJ1-2, with D possibly being TRBD1 (6 bases). Germline CDR1 SGHTS, CDR2 YDEGEE. Deletions cut 5 bases from V and 1 base from J, with 15 bases between. This CDR3 region has 15 residues. The CDR3 sequence is CASSPGQLINYGYTF. The CDR3 coding sequence is TGTGCCAGCAGTCCTGGACAGTTGATTAACTATGGCTACACCTTC.

The rearrangement links TRBV2 to TRBJ1-1, with D perhaps matching TRBD1 (6 bases). V dropped 8 bases and J dropped 0 bases, with 10 bases sitting between them. There are 13 residues in the CDR3. Looked up from germline, CDR1 is SNHLY and CDR2 is FYNNEI. CDR3 in amino acids: CASQGYMNTEAFF. The CDR3 DNA follows: TGTGCCAGCCAGGGGTACATGAACACTGAAGCTTTCTTT.

This CDR3 is CASSSFTSGRGYNEQFF. CDR3 coding DNA: TGTGCCAGCAGCTCCTTTACTAGCGGGAGGGGTTACAATGAGCAGTTCTTC. The chain employs TRBV7-3 and TRBJ2-1; 13 bases match TRBD2. Germline-derived CDR1 and CDR2 are SGHTA and FQGTGA. The V segment lost 4 bases and the J segment 4 bases; nucleotides outside the gene matches: 7. The CDR3 runs to 17 residues.

This chain joins TRBV5-1 and TRBJ1-2; 7 bases are shared with TRBD1. The CDR3 is made up of 11 amino acids. The germline V gene encodes CDR1 SGHRS and CDR2 YFSETQ. J gave up 8 bases and V 9 bases, and 7 bases lay outside the gene matches. CDR3 DNA sequence: TGCGCCATCCTTACAGGGGAAGGCTACACCTTC. It specifies CAILTGEGYTF.

This clone was seen only once. The chain couples TRBV18 to TRBJ2-7; D is uncertain. The V gene's germline CDR1 is KGHSH and CDR2 LQKENI. There are 15 residues in the CDR3. V was shortened by 4 bases and J by 2 bases, with 15 bases between the two germline ends. The CDR3 here is CASSRQTPKAYEQYF. In DNA, the CDR3 is TGTGCCAGCTCACGCCAGACACCTAAAGCCTACGAGCAGTACTTC. Combining the CDR3 with reference TRBV18 and TRBJ2-7 gives the whole variable domain NAGVMQNPRHLVRRRGQEARLRCSPMKGHSHVYWYRQLPEEGLKFMVYLQKENIIDESGMPKERFSAEFPKEGPSILRIQQVVRGDSAAYFCASSRQTPKAYEQYFGPGTRLTVT.

This clone showed up just once. J is TRBJ2-1 and V is TRBV29-1, with D possibly TRBD1 on 6 matching bases. The germline V gene encodes CDR1 SQVTM and CDR2 ANQGSEA. V dropped 4 bases and J dropped 9 bases, with 10 bases sitting between them. The CDR3 runs to 11 residues. The CDR3 reads CSVALGGEQFF. Written as DNA, the CDR3 is TGCAGCGTTGCTCTAGGGGGTGAGCAGTTCTTC.

The chain joins TRBV28 to TRBJ1-3, with D perhaps matching TRBD1 (6 bases). The CDR3 has 15 residues. V was cut by 6 bases and J by 0 bases, with 12 bases left in between. CDR1 MDHEN and CDR2 SYDVKM come from the germline V gene. The CDR3 DNA sequence: TGTGCCAGCAGCGACAGGCCCTCCTCTGGAAACACCATATATTTT. It translates to CASSDRPSSGNTIYF.

This clone was detected once. The genes are TRBV7-8 and TRBJ2-7, with a weak D call TRBD2 (6 bases). The CDR3 spans 15 residues. Germline V gene data show CDR1 as SGHVS and CDR2 as FQNEAQ. With 1 base removed from V and 6 bases from J, the gap between germline ends came to 16 bases. CDR3 sequence: CASSLDTSKVLEQYF. The CDR3, as DNA: TGTGCCAGCAGCTTAGATACTAGCAAGGTTCTCGAGCAGTACTTC.

The rearrangement links TRBV28 to TRBJ1-2; D might be TRBD1 (6 bases). With 4 bases removed from V and 6 bases from J, the gap between germline ends came to 6 bases. The germline V gene has CDR1 MDHEN and CDR2 SYDVKM. The CDR3 loop spans 11 amino acids. In DNA form, the CDR3 reads TGTGCCAGCAGTTACAGGGATGGCTACACCTTC. It specifies CASSYRDGYTF.